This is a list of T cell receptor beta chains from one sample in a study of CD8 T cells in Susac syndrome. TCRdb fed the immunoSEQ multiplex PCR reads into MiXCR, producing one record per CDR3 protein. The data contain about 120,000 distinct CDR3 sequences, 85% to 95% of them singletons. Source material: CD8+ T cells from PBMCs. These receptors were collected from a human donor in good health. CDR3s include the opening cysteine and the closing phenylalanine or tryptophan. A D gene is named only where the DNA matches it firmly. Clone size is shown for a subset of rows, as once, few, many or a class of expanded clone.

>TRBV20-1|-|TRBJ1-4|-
TGCAGTGCCCGAAGGTCCAGGAGTGAAAAACTGTTTTTT
CSARRSRSEKLFF
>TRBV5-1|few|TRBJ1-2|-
TGCGCCAGCAGCTTGGATAATCAGGGATCGGATAACTATGGCTACACCTTC
CASSLDNQGSDNYGYTF
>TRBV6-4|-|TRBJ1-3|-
TGTGCCAGCAGTGACGCCGGAGACAAACCGATATACTTCTCTGGAAACACCATATATTTT
CASSDAGDKPIYFSGNTIYF
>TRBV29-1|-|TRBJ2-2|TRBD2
TGCAGCGCCTCCCAGCGGGGGGGCACCGGGGAGCTGTTTTTT
CSASQRGGTGELFF
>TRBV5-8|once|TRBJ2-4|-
TGTGCCAGCAGCTTGGGGGGAGTAAACATTCAGTACTTC
CASSLGGVNIQYF
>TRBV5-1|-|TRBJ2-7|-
TGCGCCAGCAGCTTGGAGTTAGGGGACGAGCAGTACTTC
CASSLELGDEQYF
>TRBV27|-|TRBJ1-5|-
TGTGCCAGCAGCGTAGGGGACGGCAATCAGCCCCAGCATTTT
CASSVGDGNQPQHF
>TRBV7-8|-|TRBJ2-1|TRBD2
TGTGCCAGCAGCTTATACTTAGCGGGATTGTTCGATGAGCAGTTCTTC
CASSLYLAGLFDEQFF
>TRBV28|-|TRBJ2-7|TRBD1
TGTGCCAGCGGACAGGCAAACCCCTTCGAGCAGTACTTC
CASGQANPFEQYF
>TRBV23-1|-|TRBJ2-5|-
TGCGCCAGCAGTCACCGTCGCCTGGGGGGACAAGAGACCCAGTACTTC
CASSHRRLGGQETQYF
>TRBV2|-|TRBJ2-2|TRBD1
TGTGCCAGCAGTGCCGGACAGGCGACCGGGGAGCTGTTTTTT
CASSAGQATGELFF
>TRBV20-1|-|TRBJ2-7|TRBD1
TGCAGTGCTAGGATACAGGGGGGAGGCTTCTACGAGCAGTACTTC
CSARIQGGGFYEQYF
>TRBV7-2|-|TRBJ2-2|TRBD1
TGTGCCAGCAGCCGATGGCGACAGGGGGCGTTAGGCACCGGGGAGCTGTTTTTT
CASSRWRQGALGTGELFF
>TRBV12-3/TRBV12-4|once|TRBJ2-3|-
TGTGCCAGCAGTTTAATTCTAGGGGCGAGCACAGATACGCAGTATTTT
CASSLILGASTDTQYF
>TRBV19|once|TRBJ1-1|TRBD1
TGTGCCAGTAGCTGGGACAGGGTCAACACTGAAGCTTTCTTT
CASSWDRVNTEAFF
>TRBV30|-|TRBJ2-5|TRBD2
TGTGCCTGGAGTGTACCAGAAGTAGCGGGCCAAGAGACCCAGTACTTC
CAWSVPEVAGQETQYF
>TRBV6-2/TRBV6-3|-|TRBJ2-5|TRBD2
TGTGCCAGCAGCCGACCGAATTCCGGGACTAGCGGAGAGACCCAGTACTTC
CASSRPNSGTSGETQYF
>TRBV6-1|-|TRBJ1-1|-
TGTGCCAGCAGTGAAGGATGGATGACTGAAGCTTTCTTT
CASSEGWMTEAFF
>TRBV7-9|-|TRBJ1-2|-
TGTGCCAGCAGCCATTCGGAAGGGGCGCGCAATGGCTACACCTTC
CASSHSEGARNGYTF
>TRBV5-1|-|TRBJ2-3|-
TGCGCCAGCAGCTGGAGGGCGCAGGACACAGATACGCAGTATTTT
CASSWRAQDTDTQYF
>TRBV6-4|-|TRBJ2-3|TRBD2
TGTGCCAGCAGCGAACAGACTAGCTTTACAGATACGCAGTATTTT
CASSEQTSFTDTQYF
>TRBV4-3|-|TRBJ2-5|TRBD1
TGCGCCAGCAGCCAAGAAGGCAGGGGGCAAGAGACCCAGTACTTC
CASSQEGRGQETQYF
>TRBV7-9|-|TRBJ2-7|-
TGTGCCAGCACCAAGAGCTACGAGCAGTACTTC
CASTKSYEQYF
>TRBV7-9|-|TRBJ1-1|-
TGTGCCAGCAAGGAAGAAGGAAACACTGAAGCTTTCTTT
CASKEEGNTEAFF
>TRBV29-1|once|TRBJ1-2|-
TGCAGCGTTGACAAGGGGAATGGCTACACCTTC
CSVDKGNGYTF
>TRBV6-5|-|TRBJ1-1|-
TGTGCCAGCAGAGACCAGGGGCCGAGCGCCACTGAAGCTTTCTTT
CASRDQGPSATEAFF
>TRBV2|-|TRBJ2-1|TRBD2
TGTGCCAGCAGTGAGCCTTTAAGCGGGAGAAATGAGCAGTTCTTC
CASSEPLSGRNEQFF
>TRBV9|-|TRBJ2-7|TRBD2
TGTGCCGGGGAGGGAGACGGGAGCTACGAGCAGTACTTC
CAGEGDGSYEQYF
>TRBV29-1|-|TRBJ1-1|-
TGCAGCGTGGGAGAAGAGATCGGTAGGGGCACTGAAGCTTTCTTT
CSVGEEIGRGTEAFF
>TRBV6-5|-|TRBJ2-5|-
TGTGCCAGCAGTGTAGGGGGAGAGACCCAGTACTTC
CASSVGGETQYF
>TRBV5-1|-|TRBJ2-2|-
TGCGCCAGCAGCTTGGTGGCTACACAAAGGACCGGGGAGCTGTTTTTT
CASSLVATQRTGELFF
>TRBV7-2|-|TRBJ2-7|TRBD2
TGTGCCAGCAGCCGGCCCGGGACTAGCGGACCCTACGAGCAGTACTTC
CASSRPGTSGPYEQYF
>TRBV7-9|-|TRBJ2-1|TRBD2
TGTGCCAGCAGCTTAAATTCAGCGGGGGATTACAATGAGCAGTTCTTC
CASSLNSAGDYNEQFF
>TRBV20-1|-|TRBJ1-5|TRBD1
TGCAGTGCTAGAGAACTCCGGGACAGACCGTATAGCAATCAGCCCCAGCATTTT
CSARELRDRPYSNQPQHF
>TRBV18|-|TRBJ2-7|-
TGTGCCAGCTCACCAAGGACAGTCCCGGGGGAGCAGTACTTC
CASSPRTVPGEQYF
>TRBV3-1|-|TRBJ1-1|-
TGTGCCAGCAGGCCCCCGGGCGGTGAAGCTTTCTTT
CASRPPGGEAFF
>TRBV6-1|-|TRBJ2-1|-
TGTGCCAGCACTCCGGGACCCACGGACGGTGAGCAGTTCTTC
CASTPGPTDGEQFF
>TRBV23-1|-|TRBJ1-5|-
TGCGCCAGCAGTCAATCATCTTTGGGAACTAATCAGCCCCAGCATTTT
CASSQSSLGTNQPQHF
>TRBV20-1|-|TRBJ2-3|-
TGCAGTGCTAGAGGAGTAGGTCGCACAGATACGCAGTATTTT
CSARGVGRTDTQYF
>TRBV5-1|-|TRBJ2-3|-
TGCGCCAGCAGCCACATCCGGGACGTCCCAGATACGCAGTATTTT
CASSHIRDVPDTQYF
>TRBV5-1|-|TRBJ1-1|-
TGCGCCAGCAGCTTGACACCAATGAACACTGAAGCTTTCTTT
CASSLTPMNTEAFF
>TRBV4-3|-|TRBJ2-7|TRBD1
TGCGCCAGCAGCCCCTGGTACAGGGGCCCCTACGAGCAGTACTTC
CASSPWYRGPYEQYF
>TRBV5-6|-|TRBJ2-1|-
TGTGCCAGCAGGTTACTGGTAAATGAGCAGTTCTTC
CASRLLVNEQFF
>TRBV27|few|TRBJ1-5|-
TGTGCCAGCAGTTTTGGGGGAGCAAATCAGCCCCAGCATTTT
CASSFGGANQPQHF
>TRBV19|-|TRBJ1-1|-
TGTGCCAGTAGTATAGATTGGGGCGGCAACACTGAAGCTTTCTTT
CASSIDWGGNTEAFF
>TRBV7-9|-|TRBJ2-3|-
TGTGCCAGCCTCCTGGTCCCACTCACAGATACGCAGTATTTT
CASLLVPLTDTQYF
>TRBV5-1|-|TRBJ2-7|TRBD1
TGCGCCAGCAGCTTGGGGGACCGGAGGACAGGGGGCCAGGCGTACGAGCAGTACTTC
CASSLGDRRTGGQAYEQYF
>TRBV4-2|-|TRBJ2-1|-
TGTGCCAGCAGCCAAGATGCAGGGGCCCGATACAATGAGCAGTTCTTC
CASSQDAGARYNEQFF
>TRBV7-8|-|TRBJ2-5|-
TGTGCCAGCAGCCCAGGAGCTGGACAGCGAAAAGAGACCCAGTACTTC
CASSPGAGQRKETQYF
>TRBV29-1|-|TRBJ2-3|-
TGCAGCGTCCGACAGTACATCACAGATACGCAGTATTTT
CSVRQYITDTQYF
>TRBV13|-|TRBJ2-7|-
TGTGCCAGCAGCTTAGGGGACAGCCGCTACGAGCAGTACTTC
CASSLGDSRYEQYF
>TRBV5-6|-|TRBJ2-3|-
TGTGCCAGCAGCTTGTTAGGGCGGGGGACAACAGATACGCAGTATTTT
CASSLLGRGTTDTQYF
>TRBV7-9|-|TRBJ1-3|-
TGTGCCAGCAGCTTAGCGGACGGGAGCCAAGATGGAAACACCATATATTTT
CASSLADGSQDGNTIYF
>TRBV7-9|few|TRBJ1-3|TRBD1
TGTGCCAGCAGCTTAACCCGACAGGGGGAAGGAAACACCATATATTTT
CASSLTRQGEGNTIYF
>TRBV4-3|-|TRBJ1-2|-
TGCGCCAGCAGCCCGGGGATGACAGAAAACTATGGCTACACCTTC
CASSPGMTENYGYTF